The entry that follows covers one TCR beta chain sequence. PCR primers comprised 60 Vbeta and 13 Jbeta primers. Sequencing was performed with immunoSEQ multiplex PCR; in TCRdb, only in-frame clones are kept and a portion is missing. Of about 86,000 clones in the sample, around 74% are singletons; the top ten hold roughly 6.2%. The data belong to a study of cytomegalovirus exposure and HLA in healthy donors. This sequence originates from a woman aged 45-65 years in good health and CMV-seropositive. The source material was PBMCs.

CDR3 in amino acids: CASHPGQGARNEQFF. CDR3 in DNA: TGCGCCAGTCACCCGGGACAGGGGGCGCGAAATGAGCAGTTCTTC. The chain carries TRBV4-1 and TRBJ2-1, with 12 bases that match TRBD1. V dropped 9 bases and J dropped 7; count of bases not matched to a gene: 10. Germline-derived CDR1 and CDR2 are MGHRA and YSYEKL. This CDR3 spans 15 amino acids.